What follows is one T cell receptor beta chain and its context. Antigen specificity is unknown. Primers: 60 Vbeta forward and 13 Jbeta reverse. Profiling relied on immunoSEQ multiplex PCR, and the TCRdb table lists in-frame clones only, not all of them. The sample has about 160,000 clones; 70% to 80% are singletons. This specimen belongs to a study of cytomegalovirus exposure and HLA in healthy donors. This CDR3 spans 20 amino acids. The V gene end was trimmed by 3 bases and the J gene end by 1 base; junction bases not matched to a gene: 18. CDR1 and CDR2 (germline): ENHRY, SYGVKD. Findings and caveats of the study: Reports state that TCR beta sequences accurately predicted most subjects' HLA-A and HLA-B alleles. Most TCR sequences proved rare, with some public TCRs found in many donors. In a later analysis, V- and J-gene trimming of beta chains associated with a DCLRE1C missense variant, replicated independently.

The V and J genes are TRBV10-3 and TRBJ2-4, with 7 bases matching TRBD1. Input material: PBMCs. This TCR came from a woman between 45 and 65 years old in good health and CMV-seronegative. The CDR3: CAISDRQGSGSDYAKNIQYF. In DNA, the CDR3 is TGTGCCATCAGTGACCGACAGGGTTCGGGGTCCGACTACGCCAAAAACATTCAGTACTTC.